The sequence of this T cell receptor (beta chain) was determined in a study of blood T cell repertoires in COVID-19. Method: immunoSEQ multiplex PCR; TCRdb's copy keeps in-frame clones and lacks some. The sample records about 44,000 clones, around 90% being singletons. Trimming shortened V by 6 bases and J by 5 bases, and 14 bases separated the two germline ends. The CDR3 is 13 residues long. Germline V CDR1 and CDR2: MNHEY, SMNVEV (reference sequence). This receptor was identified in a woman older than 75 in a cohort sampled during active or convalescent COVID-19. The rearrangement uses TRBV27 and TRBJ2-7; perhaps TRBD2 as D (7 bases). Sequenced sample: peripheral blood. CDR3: CASRISGGDEQYF. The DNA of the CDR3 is TGTGCCAGCAGGATATCGGGGGGCGACGAGCAGTACTTC.